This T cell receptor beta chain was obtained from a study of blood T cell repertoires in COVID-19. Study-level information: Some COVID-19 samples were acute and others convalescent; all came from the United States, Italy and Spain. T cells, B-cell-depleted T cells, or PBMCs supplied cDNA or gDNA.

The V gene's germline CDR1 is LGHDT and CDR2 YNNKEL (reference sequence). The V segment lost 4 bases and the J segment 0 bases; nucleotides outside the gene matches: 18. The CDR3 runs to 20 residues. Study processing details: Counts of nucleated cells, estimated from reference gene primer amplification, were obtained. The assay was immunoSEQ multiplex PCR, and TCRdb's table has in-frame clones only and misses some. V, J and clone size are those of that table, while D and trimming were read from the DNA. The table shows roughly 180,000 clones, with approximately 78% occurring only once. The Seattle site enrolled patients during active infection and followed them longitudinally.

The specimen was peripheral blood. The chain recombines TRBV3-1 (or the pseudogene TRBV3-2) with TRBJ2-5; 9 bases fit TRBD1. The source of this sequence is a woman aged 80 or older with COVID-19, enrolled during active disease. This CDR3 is CASSPPLRQGGLWYQETQYF. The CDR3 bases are TGTGCCAGCAGCCCCCCCCTCAGACAGGGGGGACTTTGGTACCAAGAGACCCAGTACTTC.